These 4 T cell receptor beta chains originate from one sample sequenced in a study of blood T cell repertoires in COVID-19. The data were produced by immunoSEQ multiplex PCR, yet TCRdb's version contains in-frame clones alone and is incomplete. Of 140,000 or so clones in the sample, 75% to 85% were seen once. Input material: peripheral blood. The receptors were sampled from a woman of 80 years or more with acute or convalescent COVID-19.

This clone was picked up a small number of times. This chain connects TRBV7-9 to TRBJ2-2; possible D gene TRBD1, 5 bases. Trimming pared 1 base from V and 5 bases from J, leaving 11 bases between. CDR3 length: 15 amino acids. Germline CDR1 reads SEHNR; CDR2 reads FQNEAQ (reference sequence). CDR3 coding DNA: TGTGCCAGCAGCTTAGTAGGGGCCGTAACCGGGGAGCTGTTTTTT. Its protein product is CASSLVGAVTGELFF.

V gene TRBV11-2 combines with J gene TRBJ1-5; D gene ambiguous. CDR1 and CDR2 from the germline V gene are SGHAT and FQNNGV. CDR3 length: 13 amino acids. V lost 2 bases and J 4 bases, leaving 6 bases between the germline ends. CDR3 in amino acids: CASSLSQNQPQHF. CDR3 nucleotides: TGTGCCAGCAGCTTATCCCAAAATCAGCCCCAGCATTTT.

The V and J genes are TRBV5-1 and TRBJ1-5; 7 bases align to TRBD1. From germline, CDR1 is SGHRS and CDR2 YFSETQ. The CDR3 has 15 residues. Germline trimming cut 4 bases from V and 6 bases from J; bases unmatched to any gene: 10. CDR3 amino acids: CASSPGGGGSQPQHF. CDR3 bases: TGCGCCAGCAGCCCCGGAGGAGGGGGCTCTCAGCCCCAGCATTTT. Based on the CDR3 plus reference TRBV5-1 and TRBJ1-5, the full variable domain is KAGVTQTPRYLIKTRGQQVTLSCSPISGHRSVSWYQQTPGQGLQFLFEYFSETQRNKGNFPGRFSGRQFSNSRSEMNVSTLELGDSALYLCASSPGGGGSQPQHFGDGTRLSIL.

The chain is built from TRBV28 and TRBJ1-3; perhaps TRBD1 as D (5 bases). The germline gives CDR1 MDHEN, CDR2 SYDVKM. V lost 6 bases and J lost 0, with 18 bases in between. The CDR3 has 17 amino acids. In DNA form, the CDR3 reads TGTGCCAGCAGCCCCGGGAGTGAAACAGGCTCTGGAAACACCATATATTTT. Protein: CASSPGSETGSGNTIYF.